Below are 19 T cell receptor beta chains sequenced from a single sample in a study of blood T cell repertoires in COVID-19. Assay: immunoSEQ multiplex PCR; the TCRdb copy retains only in-frame clones and omits some. The repertoire includes around 160,000 clones, approximately 86% of them detected once, and roughly 8% sits in the top ten. Sequenced material: peripheral blood. The receptors originated from a man aged 55-75 years with acute or convalescent COVID-19.

The gene calls are TRBV7-2 and TRBJ1-5, with D possibly matching TRBD1 (6 bases). Per germline, CDR1 SGHTA and CDR2 FQGNSA. Deletions cut 4 bases from V and 6 bases from J, with 13 bases between. The CDR3 covers 14 residues. The CDR3 loop is CASSYRGGGQPQHF. The CDR3 DNA is TGTGCCAGCAGCTACCGAGGGGGTGGTCAGCCCCAGCATTTT.

J is TRBJ1-1 and V is TRBV18, with 7 bases identical to TRBD1. The CDR3 runs to 13 residues. Losses at the gene ends were 9 bases for V and 5 bases for J; bases not matched to a gene: 9. Germline values: CDR1 KGHSH, CDR2 LQKENI. The CDR3 spells CASKGGGFTEAFF. Here the CDR3 DNA reads TGTGCCAGTAAAGGGGGCGGCTTTACTGAAGCTTTCTTT.

This chain uses TRBV7-6 with TRBJ2-1, with TRBD2 matching over 11 bases. J lost 8 bases, V lost 2 bases, and 5 bases had no gene match. CDR3 length: 15 amino acids. The germline V gene encodes CDR1 SGHVS and CDR2 FNYEAQ. CDR3 sequence reads: CASSLTSGSVYEQFF. CDR3 nucleotides: TGTGCCAGCAGCTTAACTAGCGGGAGTGTTTATGAGCAGTTCTTC.

This chain uses TRBV30 with TRBJ2-5, with D possibly TRBD2 on 5 matching bases. The V and J ends lost 3 bases and 7 bases respectively, with 15 bases between them. The germline CDR1 and CDR2 sequences are GTSNPN and SVGIG (reference sequence). The CDR3 contains 13 residues. The DNA for the CDR3 is TGTGCCTGGAGCAGCGGCCCAGGAGGGACCCAGTACTTC. This translates into CAWSSGPGGTQYF.

This sequence joins TRBV11-2 and TRBJ2-3; 10 nucleotides line up with TRBD2. The CDR3 sequence is 20 residues long. Losses at the gene ends were 0 bases for V and 0 bases for J; bases not matched to a gene: 12. In germline, CDR1 is SGHAT, CDR2 FQNNGV. The CDR3 nucleotides are TGTGCCAGCAGCTTAGACGCTAGCGGGGGACCGAGATATAGCACAGATACGCAGTATTTT. It codes for CASSLDASGGPRYSTDTQYF. The variable domain in full, completed from reference TRBV11-2 and TRBJ2-3, reads EAGVAQSPRYKIIEKRQSVAFWCNPISGHATLYWYQQILGQGPKLLIQFQNNGVVDDSQLPKDRFSAERLKGVDSTLKIQPAKLEDSAVYLCASSLDASGGPRYSTDTQYFGPGTRLTVL.

The chain is built from TRBV28 and TRBJ2-1, with TRBD1 identical over 7 bases. The CDR3 runs to 13 residues. Germline-derived CDR1 and CDR2 are MDHEN and SYDVKM. V lost 10 bases to trimming and J lost 4 bases; unmatched junction nucleotides: 7. DNA for the CDR3: TGTGCCACAAAGACAGGGCGTTACAATGAGCAGTTCTTC. Translated, it gives CATKTGRYNEQFF. Full variable domain (outside the CDR3, taken from reference TRBV28 and TRBJ2-1): DVKVTQSSRYLVKRTGEKVFLECVQDMDHENMFWYRQDPGLGLRLIYFSYDVKMKEKGDIPEGYSVSREKKERFSLILESASTNQTSMYLCATKTGRYNEQFFGPGTRLTVL.

The CDR3 DNA sequence: TGTGCCAGCAGCCCAGGACAGCACTCCTACGAGCAGTACTTC. This gives the protein CASSPGQHSYEQYF. The chain has TRBV9 and TRBJ2-7; tentative D call: TRBD1 (6 bases). The CDR3 consists of 14 residues. V was shortened by 4 bases and J by 0 bases, with 11 bases between the two germline ends. Germline V gives CDR1 SGDLS, CDR2 YYNGEE.

The V gene is TRBV7-2, the J gene TRBJ2-7; TRBD2 matches at 12 bases. The CDR3 runs to 14 residues. Losses at the gene ends were 8 bases for V and 5 bases for J; bases not matched to a gene: 7. Per germline, CDR1 SGHTA and CDR2 FQGNSA. The CDR3 DNA follows: TGTGCCAGCGGGCGGACTAGCGGGGACCACGAGCAGTACTTC. Amino acid sequence: CASGRTSGDHEQYF.

This clone was seen once. The chain combines TRBV11-2 with TRBJ1-2, with 8 bases lining up with TRBD1. There are 16 residues in the CDR3. CDR1 is SGHAT and CDR2 is FQNNGV in the germline V gene. V dropped 4 bases and J dropped 2; count of bases not matched to a gene: 9. In DNA, the CDR3 is TGTGCCAGCAGCTCGGGACAGGCTGCAATCAACTATGGCTACACCTTC. Protein sequence: CASSSGQAAINYGYTF.

CDR3 in DNA: TGCGCCAGCAGCGAGGGACAGATCATCTCCTACGAGCAGTACTTC. Its protein is CASSEGQIISYEQYF. This chain links TRBV5-1 with TRBJ2-7, with TRBD1 identical over 7 bases. The CDR3 has 15 residues. V dropped 4 bases and J dropped 0; count of bases not matched to a gene: 7. CDR1 and CDR2 (germline): SGHRS, YFSETQ.

This chain connects TRBV6-5 to TRBJ1-2, with 10 bases that match TRBD1. The CDR3 covers 15 residues. V trimming: 5 bases; J trimming: 6 bases; junction bases outside the gene matches: 9. The V gene's germline CDR1 is MNHEY and CDR2 SVGAGI. Here the CDR3 DNA reads TGTGCCAGCAGTCCCCGACAGGGGGCTCCTAATGGCTACACCTTC. It encodes CASSPRQGAPNGYTF.

This chain connects TRBV29-1 to TRBJ1-1; TRBD1 matches 7 bases. The CDR3 has 15 residues. Trimming cost V 3 bases and J 11 bases; bases outside gene matches: 18. CDR1 is SQVTM, CDR2 ANQGSEA, per germline. CDR3 sequence: CSVDTRGATHPRAFF. CDR3 bases: TGCAGCGTTGATACCAGGGGGGCCACCCACCCCCGCGCTTTCTTT.

The rearrangement uses TRBV6-5 and TRBJ1-2, with D maybe TRBD1 (6 bases). The germline gives CDR1 MNHEY, CDR2 SVGAGI. The CDR3 sequence is 14 residues long. The V end was cut by 2 bases, the J end by 8 bases, with 15 bases between. CDR3 sequence: CASSYQGTNLGYTF. The CDR3 region has the DNA TGTGCCAGCAGTTACCAGGGGACTAACCTCGGCTACACCTTC.

J is TRBJ1-2 and V is TRBV5-1, with D maybe TRBD1 (5 bases). Germline V CDR1 and CDR2: SGHRS, YFSETQ. The CDR3 sequence is 15 residues long. V was cut by 1 base and J by 5 bases, with 15 bases left in between. CDR3 bases: TGCGCCAGCAGCTTGTGGGCCACCGGGGGATATGGCTACACCTTC. It specifies CASSLWATGGYGYTF.

CDR3 region: CASSPQGAGTEAFF. The CDR3 bases are TGTGCCAGCTCACCCCAGGGGGCTGGGACTGAAGCTTTCTTT. The chain has TRBV18 and TRBJ1-1; TRBD1 matches at 8 bases. Germline V CDR1 and CDR2: KGHSH, LQKENI. The CDR3 has 14 residues. V gave up 3 bases and J gave up 5 bases; unmatched junction bases: 5.

This rearrangement joins TRBV30 to TRBJ1-2; 7 positions match TRBD1. The junction had 6 bases not matched to a gene; V was cut back by 2 bases and J by 3 bases. Per germline, CDR1 GTSNPN and CDR2 SVGIG (reference sequence). CDR3 length: 14 residues. The CDR3 DNA follows: TGTGCCTGGAGTTGGCAGGGGGTTGACTATGGCTACACCTTC. Amino acid sequence: CAWSWQGVDYGYTF.

V usage is TRBV3-1 (or the pseudogene TRBV3-2) and J usage is TRBJ2-5; 10 bases are shared with TRBD2. CDR1 is LGHDT, CDR2 YNNKEL, per germline (reference sequence). The CDR3 has 16 amino acids. V dropped 3 bases and J dropped 4; count of bases not matched to a gene: 8. DNA of the CDR3: TGTGCCAGCAGCCAGCATAGCGGGAGGAGTTCAGAGACCCAGTACTTC. Translation gives CASSQHSGRSSETQYF.

V usage is TRBV7-9 and J usage is TRBJ2-1; 7 nucleotides match TRBD2. Trimming cost V 3 bases and J 12 bases; bases outside gene matches: 14. Germline V gene lookup returns CDR1 SEHNR and CDR2 FQNEAQ (reference sequence). The CDR3 is 15 residues long. The CDR3 spells CASSFGLGPSIPQFF. The CDR3 DNA reads TGTGCCAGCAGCTTTGGACTAGGACCCAGCATCCCGCAGTTCTTC.

The rearrangement uses TRBV7-2 and TRBJ1-6; D is unclear. The CDR3 runs 16 residues. Germline CDR1 SGHTA, CDR2 FQGNSA. Trimming took 0 bases from V and 10 from J, leaving 16 bases between them. The CDR3 loop is CASSLATGRVRSPLHF. In DNA form, the CDR3 reads TGTGCCAGCAGCTTAGCGACGGGGAGGGTTCGGTCACCCCTCCACTTT.